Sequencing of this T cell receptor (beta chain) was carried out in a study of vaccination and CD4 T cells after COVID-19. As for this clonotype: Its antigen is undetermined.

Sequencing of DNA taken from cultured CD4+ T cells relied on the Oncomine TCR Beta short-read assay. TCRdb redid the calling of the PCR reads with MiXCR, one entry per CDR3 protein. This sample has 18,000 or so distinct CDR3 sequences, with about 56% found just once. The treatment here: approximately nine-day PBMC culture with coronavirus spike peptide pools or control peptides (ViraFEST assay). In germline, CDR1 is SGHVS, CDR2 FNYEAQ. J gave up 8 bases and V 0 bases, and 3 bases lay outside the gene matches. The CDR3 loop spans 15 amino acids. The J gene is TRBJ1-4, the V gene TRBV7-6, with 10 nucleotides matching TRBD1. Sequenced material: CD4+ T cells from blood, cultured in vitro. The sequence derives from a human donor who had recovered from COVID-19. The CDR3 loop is CASSLAGTGEEKLFF. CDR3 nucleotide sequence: TGTGCCAGCAGCTTAGCTGGGACAGGGGAAGAAAAACTGTTTTTT.